This TCR beta chain was recorded in a study of T-cell memory formation after mild COVID-19. Study background: TCR clusters showed largely donor specificity. Overall study results and limits: Clones that got smaller from day 15 to 85 had even CD4/CD8, while clones growing later tipped toward CD4+.

This clonotype was recorded a few times. What it binds is unknown. CDR3 length equals 13 residues. V lost 3 bases to trimming and J lost 4 bases, with 10 bases between them. Germline V CDR1 and CDR2: MDHEN, SYDVKM. It was 5'RACE with constant-segment primers that produced the TCR alpha and TCR beta cDNA libraries, which carried sample barcodes and UMIs. One entry per CDR3 protein, called by TCRdb with MiXCR from the 5' RACE reads. The profile shows about half a million distinct CDR3 sequences, 18% of them singletons. This receptor was identified in an adult woman who had mild COVID-19 (a few samples of this study predate the infection). Cell type and time point are not known. The chain links TRBV28 to TRBJ2-7, with D hard to call. Sequencing used PBMCs or a T cell subset sorted from them (not recorded which). The CDR3, as DNA: TGTGCCAGCAGTTTGGGGATTCAGTACGAGCAGTACTTC. As protein: CASSLGIQYEQYF.